A selection of T cell receptor beta chains follows, all from one sample in a study of CD8+ T cells in alopecia areata. TCRdb's table, derived via immunoSEQ multiplex PCR, lists solely in-frame clones and lacks some. The data contain around 150,000 clones, less than 70% of them singletons. The specimen was CD4+ T cells sorted from blood, collected at week 24, from a patient treated with tofacitinib. The receptors derive from a human donor with alopecia areata. Both conserved end residues are part of each CDR3. Fields, in order: J gene, V gene, clone size, D gene, CDR3 protein, CDR3 DNA. A D gene is named only where the DNA matches it firmly. Only some rows state a clone size, as once, few, many or a class for expanded clones.

j_call: TRBJ2-1
v_call: TRBV11-1
clone_size: .
d_call: .
cdr3_aa: CASSLPGNEQFF
cdr3_nt: TGTGCCAGCAGCTTACCGGGAAACGAGCAGTTCTTC

j_call: TRBJ2-5
v_call: TRBV4-2
clone_size: .
d_call: .
cdr3_aa: CASSQSSSETQYF
cdr3_nt: TGTGCCAGCAGCCAGAGTAGTTCGGAGACCCAGTACTTC

j_call: TRBJ2-3
v_call: TRBV5-1
clone_size: .
d_call: TRBD2
cdr3_aa: CASSGRTSYDTQYF
cdr3_nt: TGCGCCAGCAGCGGTCGGACTAGCTACGATACGCAGTATTTT

j_call: TRBJ2-3
v_call: TRBV9
clone_size: .
d_call: TRBD2
cdr3_aa: CASSVDNSGGTQYF
cdr3_nt: TGTGCCAGCAGCGTAGATAATAGCGGGGGTACGCAGTATTTT

j_call: TRBJ2-7
v_call: TRBV29-1
clone_size: .
d_call: TRBD1
cdr3_aa: CSVKGQGKLYEQYF
cdr3_nt: TGCAGCGTTAAAGGACAGGGGAAACTCTACGAGCAGTACTTC

j_call: TRBJ1-1
v_call: TRBV2
clone_size: few
d_call: .
cdr3_aa: CASSVQTEAFF
cdr3_nt: TGTGCCAGCAGTGTTCAAACTGAAGCTTTCTTT

j_call: TRBJ1-1
v_call: TRBV11-2
clone_size: .
d_call: TRBD1
cdr3_aa: CASSPDRGTEAFF
cdr3_nt: TGTGCCAGCAGCCCAGACAGGGGCACTGAAGCTTTCTTT

j_call: TRBJ2-5
v_call: TRBV7-3
clone_size: many
d_call: TRBD2
cdr3_aa: CASSLIGSGVFHF
cdr3_nt: TGTGCCAGCAGCTTAATCGGTAGCGGGGTATTCCACTTC

j_call: TRBJ2-7
v_call: TRBV5-1
clone_size: few
d_call: .
cdr3_aa: CASSFAGVSYEQYF
cdr3_nt: TGCGCCAGCAGCTTTGCAGGTGTCTCCTACGAGCAGTACTTC

j_call: TRBJ2-2
v_call: TRBV4-1
clone_size: .
d_call: TRBD2
cdr3_aa: CASSQDGAGGRNTGELFF
cdr3_nt: TGCGCCAGCAGCCAAGATGGGGCGGGGGGAAGGAACACCGGGGAGCTGTTTTTT

j_call: TRBJ2-7
v_call: TRBV29-1
clone_size: few
d_call: .
cdr3_aa: CSVSLTLSYEQYF
cdr3_nt: TGCAGCGTCTCCCTGACTCTTTCCTACGAGCAGTACTTC

j_call: TRBJ2-7
v_call: TRBV29-1
clone_size: .
d_call: TRBD1
cdr3_aa: CSVVKDRVTYEQYF
cdr3_nt: TGCAGCGTTGTCAAGGACAGGGTCACCTACGAGCAGTACTTC

j_call: TRBJ1-4
v_call: TRBV29-1
clone_size: .
d_call: TRBD1
cdr3_aa: CSVLEGGGNEKLFF
cdr3_nt: TGCAGCGTTCTAGAAGGGGGCGGAAATGAAAAACTGTTTTTT

j_call: TRBJ2-5
v_call: TRBV7-2
clone_size: .
d_call: TRBD1
cdr3_aa: CASRRTGVETQYF
cdr3_nt: TGTGCCAGCAGACGGACAGGTGTAGAGACCCAGTACTTC

j_call: TRBJ2-5
v_call: TRBV29-1
clone_size: few
d_call: .
cdr3_aa: CSYELGETQYF
cdr3_nt: TGCAGCTATGAACTGGGTGAGACCCAGTACTTC

j_call: TRBJ1-1
v_call: TRBV15
clone_size: .
d_call: .
cdr3_aa: CATSRDHRAIAFF
cdr3_nt: TGTGCCACCAGCAGAGATCACCGGGCGATAGCTTTCTTT

j_call: TRBJ1-1
v_call: TRBV25-1
clone_size: few
d_call: .
cdr3_aa: CASTKGLNTEAFF
cdr3_nt: TGTGCCAGCACAAAGGGCTTGAACACTGAAGCTTTCTTT

j_call: TRBJ2-7
v_call: TRBV2
clone_size: .
d_call: .
cdr3_aa: CASSEALVRSSYEQYF
cdr3_nt: TGTGCCAGCAGTGAAGCGCTTGTGCGGAGCTCCTACGAGCAGTACTTC

j_call: TRBJ1-1
v_call: TRBV29-1
clone_size: .
d_call: .
cdr3_aa: CSVDPGTGEAFF
cdr3_nt: TGCAGCGTTGACCCAGGGACCGGTGAAGCTTTCTTT

j_call: TRBJ1-2
v_call: TRBV6-5
clone_size: .
d_call: .
cdr3_aa: CASSYSRVDYGYTF
cdr3_nt: TGTGCCAGCAGTTATTCCAGGGTTGACTATGGCTACACCTTC

j_call: TRBJ1-2
v_call: TRBV9
clone_size: .
d_call: .
cdr3_aa: CASSVEGVYGYTF
cdr3_nt: TGTGCCAGCAGCGTAGAAGGGGTCTATGGCTACACCTTC

j_call: TRBJ1-1
v_call: TRBV5-6
clone_size: few
d_call: .
cdr3_aa: CASRFVSDTEAFF
cdr3_nt: TGTGCCAGCAGGTTTGTTAGTGACACTGAAGCTTTCTTT

j_call: TRBJ2-3
v_call: TRBV5-1
clone_size: few
d_call: TRBD1
cdr3_aa: CASSGGQAPDTQYF
cdr3_nt: TGCGCCAGCAGCGGAGGACAGGCCCCAGATACGCAGTATTTT

j_call: TRBJ1-1
v_call: TRBV18
clone_size: few
d_call: TRBD1
cdr3_aa: CASCSRITGAEAFF
cdr3_nt: TGTGCCAGCTGTTCGCGCATTACAGGGGCAGAAGCTTTCTTT

j_call: TRBJ2-7
v_call: TRBV6-5
clone_size: few
d_call: TRBD1
cdr3_aa: CASSQDREPYEQYF
cdr3_nt: TGTGCCAGCAGCCAGGACAGGGAACCCTACGAGCAGTACTTC

j_call: TRBJ2-1
v_call: TRBV5-4
clone_size: few
d_call: .
cdr3_aa: CASSLPISEDNEQFF
cdr3_nt: TGTGCCAGCAGCTTGCCGATTTCGGAAGACAATGAGCAGTTCTTC

j_call: TRBJ1-1
v_call: TRBV7-9
clone_size: .
d_call: .
cdr3_aa: CASSLKGPEVEAFF
cdr3_nt: TGTGCCAGCAGCTTAAAGGGACCTGAGGTTGAAGCTTTCTTT

j_call: TRBJ2-3
v_call: TRBV7-2
clone_size: .
d_call: .
cdr3_aa: CASSLMGDTQYF
cdr3_nt: TGTGCCAGCAGCTTAATGGGGGATACGCAGTATTTT

j_call: TRBJ2-7
v_call: TRBV4-2
clone_size: .
d_call: .
cdr3_aa: CASSQVVGGYEQYF
cdr3_nt: TGTGCCAGCAGCCAAGTTGTCGGGGGCTACGAGCAGTACTTC

j_call: TRBJ1-2
v_call: TRBV30
clone_size: .
d_call: .
cdr3_aa: CAWSLPSGHGYTF
cdr3_nt: TGTGCCTGGAGTCTGCCCTCTGGTCATGGCTACACCTTC

j_call: TRBJ1-5
v_call: TRBV15
clone_size: .
d_call: .
cdr3_aa: CATSRAVVQPQHF
cdr3_nt: TGTGCCACCAGCAGAGCGGTGGTGCAGCCCCAGCATTTT

j_call: TRBJ1-3
v_call: TRBV30
clone_size: once
d_call: .
cdr3_aa: CAWSVQWTERPLLSGNTIYF
cdr3_nt: TGTGCCTGGAGTGTACAATGGACGGAGCGTCCGCTACTCTCTGGAAACACCATATATTTT

j_call: TRBJ1-1
v_call: TRBV11-2
clone_size: .
d_call: .
cdr3_aa: CASSLGPGYTEAFF
cdr3_nt: TGTGCCAGCAGCTTAGGCCCTGGGTACACTGAAGCTTTCTTT

j_call: TRBJ1-2
v_call: TRBV7-9
clone_size: .
d_call: TRBD1
cdr3_aa: CASSSIWTGGNGYTF
cdr3_nt: TGTGCCAGCAGCTCGATCTGGACAGGGGGCAATGGCTACACCTTC

j_call: TRBJ2-3
v_call: TRBV7-9
clone_size: .
d_call: .
cdr3_aa: CASSLATDTQYF
cdr3_nt: TGTGCCAGCAGCTTAGCGACAGATACGCAGTATTTT

j_call: TRBJ1-5
v_call: TRBV19
clone_size: .
d_call: .
cdr3_aa: CASSHTIGRGGNQPQHF
cdr3_nt: TGTGCCAGTAGTCATACCATCGGCAGGGGCGGCAATCAGCCCCAGCATTTT

j_call: TRBJ2-5
v_call: TRBV23-1
clone_size: few
d_call: .
cdr3_aa: CASSRQDQETQYF
cdr3_nt: TGCGCCAGCAGTCGGCAGGACCAAGAGACCCAGTACTTC

j_call: TRBJ2-5
v_call: TRBV5-1
clone_size: .
d_call: TRBD1
cdr3_aa: CASSLVPGGQETQYF
cdr3_nt: TGCGCCAGCAGCTTGGTCCCAGGGGGACAAGAGACCCAGTACTTC

j_call: TRBJ2-7
v_call: TRBV29-1
clone_size: .
d_call: TRBD2
cdr3_aa: CSAGTSGTYEQYF
cdr3_nt: TGCAGCGCTGGGACTAGCGGGACCTACGAGCAGTACTTC

j_call: TRBJ1-2
v_call: TRBV21-1
clone_size: few
d_call: .
cdr3_aa: CASSVRQARGYGYTF
cdr3_nt: TGTGCCAGCAGCGTCCGACAGGCCCGGGGGTATGGCTACACCTTC

j_call: TRBJ1-2
v_call: TRBV28
clone_size: .
d_call: .
cdr3_aa: CASSLGGEFYGYTF
cdr3_nt: TGTGCCAGCAGTTTAGGGGGGGAATTCTATGGCTACACCTTC

j_call: TRBJ2-7
v_call: TRBV23-1
clone_size: few
d_call: .
cdr3_aa: CASPQSPKRNF
cdr3_nt: TGCGCCAGCCCCCAGTCACCAAAAAGGAACTTC

j_call: TRBJ2-5
v_call: TRBV25-1
clone_size: few
d_call: .
cdr3_aa: CASSELDAQETQYF
cdr3_nt: TGTGCCAGCAGTGAATTAGACGCACAAGAGACCCAGTACTTC

j_call: TRBJ1-3
v_call: TRBV5-1
clone_size: .
d_call: .
cdr3_aa: CASSQGNTIYF
cdr3_nt: TGCGCCAGCAGCCAAGGAAACACCATATATTTT

j_call: TRBJ1-4
v_call: TRBV11-2
clone_size: .
d_call: .
cdr3_aa: CASSLVGGVGEKLFF
cdr3_nt: TGTGCCAGCAGCTTAGTGGGGGGCGTAGGTGAAAAACTGTTTTTT

j_call: TRBJ2-7
v_call: TRBV29-1
clone_size: .
d_call: .
cdr3_aa: CSVGTGDKSYEQYF
cdr3_nt: TGCAGCGTTGGAACCGGAGATAAGTCTTACGAGCAGTACTTC

j_call: TRBJ2-2
v_call: TRBV14
clone_size: few
d_call: .
cdr3_aa: CASSPLGPVTGELFF
cdr3_nt: TGTGCCAGCAGCCCCCTGGGGCCTGTCACCGGGGAGCTGTTTTTT

j_call: TRBJ1-2
v_call: TRBV6-5
clone_size: once
d_call: .
cdr3_aa: CASSPPGTNYGYTF
cdr3_nt: TGTGCCAGCAGTCCACCAGGGACCAACTATGGCTACACCTTC

j_call: TRBJ1-2
v_call: TRBV7-2
clone_size: .
d_call: .
cdr3_aa: CASSLGRDTYGYTF
cdr3_nt: TGTGCCAGCAGCTTAGGCAGGGATACCTATGGCTACACCTTC

j_call: TRBJ1-5
v_call: TRBV27
clone_size: .
d_call: .
cdr3_aa: CASTRIWGQPQHF
cdr3_nt: TGTGCCAGCACCCGGATCTGGGGACAGCCCCAGCATTTT

j_call: TRBJ1-2
v_call: TRBV19
clone_size: .
d_call: .
cdr3_aa: CASSMGDQGLSGYTF
cdr3_nt: TGTGCCAGTAGTATGGGGGACCAGGGATTGAGCGGCTACACCTTC

j_call: TRBJ2-7
v_call: TRBV5-1
clone_size: few
d_call: TRBD1
cdr3_aa: CASSREGGQGYEQYF
cdr3_nt: TGCGCCAGCAGCCGTGAAGGGGGACAGGGCTACGAGCAGTACTTC

j_call: TRBJ1-2
v_call: TRBV4-1
clone_size: .
d_call: .
cdr3_aa: CASSQDAGSPYGYTF
cdr3_nt: TGCGCCAGCAGCCAAGATGCGGGGAGTCCCTATGGCTACACCTTC

j_call: TRBJ1-2
v_call: TRBV9
clone_size: .
d_call: .
cdr3_aa: CASSVGGGPTSYTF
cdr3_nt: TGTGCCAGCAGCGTAGGCGGGGGCCCAACGAGCTACACCTTC

j_call: TRBJ2-7
v_call: TRBV5-1
clone_size: .
d_call: .
cdr3_aa: CASSLDRERYF
cdr3_nt: TGCGCCAGCAGCTTGGATCGGGAGCGGTACTTC

j_call: TRBJ2-5
v_call: TRBV30
clone_size: .
d_call: TRBD2
cdr3_aa: CAWRDLGLAIQTQYF
cdr3_nt: TGTGCCTGGAGAGACCTCGGACTAGCGATCCAGACCCAGTACTTC

j_call: TRBJ2-5
v_call: TRBV7-8
clone_size: .
d_call: .
cdr3_aa: CASSLVLVEETQYF
cdr3_nt: TGTGCCAGCAGCTTAGTGCTAGTCGAAGAGACCCAGTACTTC

j_call: TRBJ2-5
v_call: TRBV4-1
clone_size: .
d_call: TRBD1
cdr3_aa: CASSQESGQGTTQYF
cdr3_nt: TGCGCCAGCAGCCAAGAAAGCGGACAGGGGACGACCCAGTACTTC

j_call: TRBJ2-7
v_call: TRBV9
clone_size: .
d_call: .
cdr3_aa: CASSVEGGPGYEQYF
cdr3_nt: TGTGCCAGCAGCGTAGAGGGGGGACCGGGGTACGAGCAGTACTTC